These 30 T cell receptor beta chains were sequenced from one sample in a study of breast tumors, draining lymph nodes, adjacent tissues. MiXCR, applied by TCRdb to the multiplex PCR reads, yields one record per CDR3 protein. Of some 22,000 distinct CDR3 sequences in the sample, approximately 75% are singletons; the top ten hold less than 25%. The sequencing input was tumor-adjacent breast tissue. These receptors came from a female donor with breast cancer. Some clones in this sample may be carry-over from other donors' samples.

V and J are TRBV10-1 and TRBJ2-3, with D perhaps being TRBD1 or TRBD2 (5 bases each). The CDR3 consists of 12 residues. V was pared by 4 bases and J by 8 bases, with 10 bases between. Germline loops: CDR1 WNHNN, CDR2 SYGVQD (reference sequence). CDR3 coding DNA: TGCGCCAGCAGTGCGGGACCCAGTACGCAGTATTTT. It yields the protein CASSAGPSTQYF.

V and J are TRBV18 and TRBJ2-7, with 9 positions matching TRBD2. Germline V CDR1 and CDR2: KGHSH, LQKENI. This CDR3 comprises 16 residues. With V trimmed by 4 bases and J by 5 bases, 12 bases remained unmatched. CDR3 DNA: TGTGCCAGCTCACTATTAGCGGGAGCTGAGCCCGACGAGCAGTACTTC. Protein sequence: CASSLLAGAEPDEQYF.

The chain uses TRBV10-3 and TRBJ2-1; 7 nucleotides match TRBD2. The CDR3 contains 13 residues. Germline CDR1 and CDR2: ENHRY and SYGVKD. Unmatched junction bases numbered 7, after V lost 8 bases and J lost 6 bases. The CDR3 spells CAILAGESNEQFF. CDR3 nucleotide sequence: TGTGCCATCTTGGCGGGAGAGAGCAATGAGCAGTTCTTC.

The chain has TRBV11-3 and TRBJ2-1, with 11 bases aligning to TRBD2. The CDR3 runs 16 residues. V was clipped by 2 bases and J by 1 base; unmatched bases: 1. CDR1 and CDR2 (germline): SGHNT, YENEEA. CDR3 bases: TGTGCCAGCAGCTTAAGACTAGCGGGGTCCTACAATGAGCAGTTCTTC. Translation gives CASSLRLAGSYNEQFF.

This clonotype is classed as medium-sized (0.01 to 0.1%). For the CDR3, the DNA is TGCAGCTCAGGGGTCTATACTTCAGATACGCAGTATTTT. It translates to CSSGVYTSDTQYF. This sequence joins TRBV20-1 and TRBJ2-3; D is perhaps TRBD1 (6 bases). The CDR3 loop spans 13 amino acids. Germline V CDR1 and CDR2: DFQATT, SNEGSKA (reference sequence).

V is TRBV20-1 and J is TRBJ2-5; TRBD1 matches at 8 bases. Germline assignment: CDR1 DFQATT and CDR2 SNEGSKA (reference sequence). The CDR3 length is 17 residues. Unmatched junction bases numbered 13, after V lost 0 bases and J lost 4 bases. The chain's CDR3 is CSARDPFGQGEPETQYF. The CDR3 nucleotides read TGCAGTGCTAGAGATCCGTTCGGACAGGGTGAGCCAGAGACCCAGTACTTC.

This clonotype counts as medium-sized. The chain couples TRBV15 to TRBJ2-5; no firm D call. The germline V and J ends were trimmed by 5 bases and 2 bases, with 12 bases remaining between them. Germline assignment: CDR1 LNHNV and CDR2 YYDKDF (reference sequence). The CDR3 runs 14 residues. The CDR3, as DNA: TGTGCCACCAGCGACCGGAGAGAGCAAGAGACCCAGTACTTC. Translation: CATSDRREQETQYF. The variable domain in full, completed from reference TRBV15 and TRBJ2-5, reads DAMVIQNPRYQVTQFGKPVTLSCSQTLNHNVMYWYQQKSSQAPKLLFHYYDKDFNNEADTPDNFQSRRPNTSFCFLDIRSPGLGDTAMYLCATSDRREQETQYFGPGTRLLVL.

The chain combines TRBV15 with TRBJ2-1; TRBD1 is a possible D gene (5 bases). The length of the CDR3 is 16 residues. V lost 2 bases to trimming and J lost 7 bases, with 18 bases between them. Germline CDR1 reads LNHNV; CDR2 reads YYDKDF (reference sequence). Written as DNA, the CDR3 is TGTGCCACCAGCAGAACGACAGAAGGAGTCTGGAATGAGCAGTTCTTC. It codes for CATSRTTEGVWNEQFF.

This clonotype was counted ten times or more. This chain links TRBV6-6 with TRBJ1-5; TRBD1 is a possible D gene (6 bases). V lost 5 bases to trimming and J lost 5 bases, with 7 bases between them. The germline gives CDR1 MNHNY, CDR2 SVGAGI (reference sequence). CDR3 length: 12 amino acids. The CDR3 nucleotides are TGTGCCAGCAGTCGACAGGATCAGCCCCAGCATTTT. It encodes CASSRQDQPQHF.

The chain joins TRBV6-5 to TRBJ2-1, with a weak D call TRBD1 (5 bases). This CDR3 region has 14 residues. Germline V gene sequence: CDR1 MNHEY, CDR2 SVGAGI. The V end was cut by 8 bases, the J end by 6 bases, with 17 bases between. DNA for the CDR3: TGTGCCAGCGGCACGTCAGGGTTTCTCAATGAGCAGTTCTTC. It is translated as CASGTSGFLNEQFF.

The chain recombines TRBV7-9 with TRBJ1-2, with unresolved D. Trimming shortened V by 2 bases and J by 0 bases, and 10 bases separated the two germline ends. The CDR3 sequence is 15 residues long. Germline V CDR1 and CDR2: SEHNR, FQNEAQ (reference sequence). CDR3 protein: CASSLSPGTNYGYTF. In nucleotides, the CDR3 is TGTGCCAGCAGCTTAAGTCCGGGGACTAACTATGGCTACACCTTC. The complete variable domain, with remaining parts taken from reference TRBV7-9 and TRBJ1-2, reads DTGVSQNPRHKITKRGQNVTFRCDPISEHNRLYWYRQTLGQGPEFLTYFQNEAQLEKSRLLSDRFSAERPKGSFSTLEIQRTEQGDSAMYLCASSLSPGTNYGYTFGSGTRLTVV.

This clonotype counts as medium-sized. The chain uses TRBV20-1 and TRBJ2-3; D is undetermined. The V end lost 3 bases, the J end lost 4 bases, and 5 bases lay between the germline ends. This CDR3 spans 11 amino acids. Germline CDR1 DFQATT, CDR2 SNEGSKA (reference sequence). In nucleotides, the CDR3 is TGCAGTGCTAGGGCCGCAGATACGCAGTATTTT. Protein: CSARAADTQYF.

The V call is TRBV12-3 or TRBV12-4, the J call TRBJ2-1; 9 positions match TRBD1. V shed 6 bases and J 5 bases; nucleotides not matched to a gene: 5. CDR3 length: 14 residues. The CDR3 loop reads CASRPGQGDNEQFF. CDR3 DNA sequence: TGTGCCAGCAGACCGGGACAGGGTGACAATGAGCAGTTCTTC.

The chain employs TRBV29-1 and TRBJ2-5, with 8 positions matching TRBD1. Germline V gene sequence: CDR1 SQVTM, CDR2 ANQGSEA. V dropped 8 bases and J dropped 1; count of bases not matched to a gene: 6. The CDR3 is 13 amino acids. As DNA, the CDR3 is TGCAGCACTAGGGACAGGATCCAAGAGACCCAGTACTTC. Translating gives CSTRDRIQETQYF.

CDR3 DNA sequence: TGTGCCAGCAGTCACCGGACTAGCGTAGACTACGAGCAGTACTTC. Amino acids: CASSHRTSVDYEQYF. The rearrangement joins TRBV28 to TRBJ2-7; 9 nucleotides match TRBD2. V lost 5 bases, J lost 3 bases, and 8 bases stayed unmatched. The germline V gene encodes CDR1 MDHEN and CDR2 SYDVKM. This CDR3 comprises 15 residues.

The CDR3 DNA is TGTGCCAGCAGTTCCCTAAGGATCGCTAGCGGGAGAGGGAACACCGGGGAGCTGTTTTTT. This encodes CASSSLRIASGRGNTGELFF. The chain has TRBV27 and TRBJ2-2, with 10 positions matching TRBD2. The CDR3 loop spans 20 amino acids. V lost 4 bases and J lost 1; bases outside the gene matches: 15. Germline V lookup: CDR1 MNHEY, CDR2 SMNVEV (reference sequence).

This clonotype is classed as medium-sized (0.01 to 0.1%). This chain connects TRBV19 to TRBJ2-5; TRBD1 matches 7 bases. CDR1 and CDR2 (germline): LNHDA, SQIVND (reference sequence). With 5 bases clipped from V and 8 bases from J, the junction kept 17 bases outside the gene matches. The CDR3 totals 16 residues. The CDR3, as DNA: TGTGCCAGTAGTGCCTACCGGGACAGACTCTTTGGAACCCAGTACTTC. Residues: CASSAYRDRLFGTQYF.

The chain couples TRBV24-1 to TRBJ2-2; 11 bases agree with TRBD1. J was trimmed by 7 bases and V by 4 bases; bases with no gene match: 7. Germline V gives CDR1 KGHDR, CDR2 SFDVKD. The CDR3 is made up of 16 amino acids. The CDR3 spells CATSEPGQGANGELFF. In DNA form, the CDR3 reads TGTGCCACCAGTGAACCCGGACAGGGGGCCAACGGGGAGCTGTTTTTT.

The rearrangement links TRBV2 to TRBJ2-2; D might be TRBD1 or TRBD2, each matching 7 bases. Looked up from germline, CDR1 is SNHLY and CDR2 is FYNNEI. CDR3 length equals 16 residues. Between the trimmed V and J ends, which lost 3 bases and 4 bases, there was a span of 15 bases. In DNA form, the CDR3 reads TGTGCCAGCAGTGAGGGGAGGGGGCTTGGCACCGGGGAGCTGTTTTTT. Its translation is CASSEGRGLGTGELFF.

This clonotype is medium-sized (0.01 to 0.1%) within its sample. The gene calls are TRBV2 and TRBJ2-1; TRBD1 matches 9 bases. Germline loops: CDR1 SNHLY, CDR2 FYNNEI. The CDR3 loop spans 13 amino acids. V was clipped by 10 bases and J by 6 bases; unmatched bases: 7. The DNA for the CDR3 is TGTGCCAATACCGGGACAGGGTTCAATGAGCAGTTCTTC. Its translation is CANTGTGFNEQFF.

The chain uses TRBV20-1 and TRBJ2-1; TRBD2 matches at 9 bases. This CDR3 contains 15 residues. The J segment lost 6 bases and the V segment lost 3 bases, leaving 9 bases of the junction unmatched. Germline CDR1 is DFQATT and CDR2 is SNEGSKA (reference sequence). The CDR3 nucleotides read TGCAGTGCTAGTCGTCTAGCGGGATTGGGCAATGAGCAGTTCTTC. Protein product: CSASRLAGLGNEQFF.

This sequence joins TRBV25-1 and TRBJ1-6, with D maybe TRBD1 (5 bases). The germline gives CDR1 MGHDK, CDR2 SYGVNS. The CDR3 totals 13 residues. V was clipped by 7 bases and J by 9 bases, with 13 bases between them. The CDR3: CASNRDLGSPLHF. The CDR3 nucleotides read TGTGCCAGCAACCGGGACCTGGGTTCACCCCTCCACTTT. Filled out from reference TRBV25-1 and TRBJ1-6, the complete variable domain reads EADIYQTPRYLVIGTGKKITLECSQTMGHDKMYWYQQDPGMELHLIHYSYGVNSTEKGDLSSESTVSRIRTEHFPLTLESARPSHTSQYLCASNRDLGSPLHFGNGTRLTVT.

This clonotype was observed once. The chain combines TRBV6-6 with TRBJ1-5, with a weak D call TRBD1 (6 bases). Germline CDR1 and CDR2: MNHNY and SVGAGI (reference sequence). The CDR3 covers 15 residues. The ends were cut back, 9 bases at V and 1 base at J, with 16 bases in the middle. The CDR3 nucleotides read TGTGCCAGTTCTACAGGGAGAGTGAGCAATCAGCCCCAGCATTTT. Residues: CASSTGRVSNQPQHF.

The chain uses TRBV12-5 and TRBJ2-1, with TRBD2 identical over 9 bases. CDR1 is LGHNT and CDR2 is FRNRAP in the germline V gene. Unmatched junction bases numbered 2, after V lost 1 base and J lost 10 bases. There are 13 residues in the CDR3. This CDR3 reads CASGLAGLAEQFF. Written as DNA, the CDR3 is TGTGCTAGTGGTTTGGCCGGACTAGCGGAGCAGTTCTTC.

This clonotype appeared a few times. The chain combines TRBV5-6 with TRBJ1-4, with TRBD1 matching over 7 bases. The length of the CDR3 is 15 residues. Germline assignment: CDR1 SGHDT and CDR2 YYEEEE. V trimming: 0 bases; J trimming: 8 bases; junction bases outside the gene matches: 7. The CDR3: CASSLALGGREKLFF. CDR3 DNA sequence: TGTGCCAGCAGCTTGGCGCTAGGGGGCAGGGAAAAACTGTTTTTT.

CDR3 residues: CASSLKLGDTQYF. As DNA, the CDR3 is TGTGCCAGCAGCTTAAAGCTGGGGGATACGCAGTATTTT. The rearrangement links TRBV11-2 to TRBJ2-3; no definite D call. Trimming removed 2 bases from V and 6 bases from J, with 9 bases in between. The CDR3 sequence is 13 residues long. Looked up from germline, CDR1 is SGHAT and CDR2 is FQNNGV.

The chain uses TRBV20-1 and TRBJ1-2; 9 bases fit TRBD1. Germline values: CDR1 DFQATT, CDR2 SNEGSKA (reference sequence). Trimming cost V 5 bases and J 2 bases; bases outside gene matches: 15. This CDR3 is 17 amino acids long. The CDR3, as DNA: TGCAGTGCTCCGGGACAGGGCACAGCGGACCGAAACTATGGCTACACCTTC. Translating it yields CSAPGQGTADRNYGYTF.

The chain links TRBV7-2 to TRBJ2-3; D unresolved. CDR1 is SGHTA and CDR2 is FQGNSA in the germline V gene. The CDR3 spans 12 residues. Trimming took off 3 bases at V and 2 bases at J, with 3 bases between the two ends. The CDR3 loop is CASSFYTDTQYF. The CDR3 coding sequence is TGTGCCAGCAGCTTTTACACAGATACGCAGTATTTT.

The V call is TRBV7-8, the J call TRBJ2-5; D call uncertain. Trimming shortened V by 0 bases and J by 5 bases, and 10 bases separated the two germline ends. The CDR3 sequence is 14 residues long. Germline assignment: CDR1 SGHVS and CDR2 FQNEAQ. The CDR3 DNA reads TGTGCCAGCAGCTTAGCGAAGGAATGGGAGACCCAGTACTTC. Encoded protein: CASSLAKEWETQYF.

This clonotype was found a few times. This chain connects TRBV9 to TRBJ1-6; possible D gene TRBD1, 5 bases. The germline V gene encodes CDR1 SGDLS and CDR2 YYNGEE. Trimming removed 4 bases at V and 7 bases at J, with 15 bases between. CDR3 length: 15 amino acids. Written as DNA, the CDR3 is TGTGCCAGCAGCAAATCGGACATAGGAAATTCACCCCTCCACTTT. This encodes CASSKSDIGNSPLHF. The full variable domain, rest sourced from reference TRBV9 and TRBJ1-6, is DSGVTQTPKHLITATGQRVTLRCSPRSGDLSVYWYQQSLDQGLQFLIQYYNGEERAKGNILERFSAQQFPDLHSELNLSSLELGDSALYFCASSKSDIGNSPLHFGNGTRLTVT.